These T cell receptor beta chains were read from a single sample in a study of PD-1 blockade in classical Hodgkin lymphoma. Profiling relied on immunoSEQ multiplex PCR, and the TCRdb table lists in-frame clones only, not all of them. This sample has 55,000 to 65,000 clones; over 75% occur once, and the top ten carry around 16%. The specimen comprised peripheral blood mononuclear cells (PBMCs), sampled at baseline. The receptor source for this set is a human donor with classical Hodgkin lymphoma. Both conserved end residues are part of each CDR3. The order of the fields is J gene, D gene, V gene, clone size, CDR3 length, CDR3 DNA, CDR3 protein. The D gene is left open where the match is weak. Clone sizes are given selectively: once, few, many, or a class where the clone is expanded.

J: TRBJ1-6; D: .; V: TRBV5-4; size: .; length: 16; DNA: TGTGCCAGCAGCTTGGGGGCAGCCTTATATAATTCACCCCTCCACTTT; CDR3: CASSLGAALYNSPLHF
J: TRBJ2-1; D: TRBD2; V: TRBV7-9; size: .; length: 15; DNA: TGTGCCAGCAGCGGTCAGGGAGGGTCGGGCAATGAGCAGTTCTTC; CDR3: CASSGQGGSGNEQFF
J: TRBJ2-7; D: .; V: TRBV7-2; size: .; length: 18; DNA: TGTGCCAGCAGCTCCCCGAAGGGGTCCCGGGACAAGTACTACGAGCAGTACTTC; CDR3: CASSSPKGSRDKYYEQYF
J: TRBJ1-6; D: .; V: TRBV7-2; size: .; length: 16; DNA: TGTGCCAGCAGCCCTTTTATGGACCTCGGGGATTCACCCCTCCACTTT; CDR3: CASSPFMDLGDSPLHF
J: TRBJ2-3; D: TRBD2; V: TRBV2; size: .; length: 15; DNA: TGTGCCGGCAGTGGCGTAGCGGGGGCCACAGATACGCAGTATTTT; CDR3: CAGSGVAGATDTQYF
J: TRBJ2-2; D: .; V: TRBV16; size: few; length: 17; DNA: TGTGCCAGCAGCCAATTGCCTCCGGGACATTTGTCTATGGAGCTGTTTTTT; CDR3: CASSQLPPGHLSMELFF
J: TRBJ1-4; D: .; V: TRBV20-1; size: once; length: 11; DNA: TGCAGTGCGACCATGTTCGGAAAACTGTTTTTT; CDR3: CSATMFGKLFF
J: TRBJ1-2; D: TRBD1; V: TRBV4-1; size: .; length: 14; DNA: TGCGCCAGCAGCCAGGACAGGCTCGGCTATGGCTACACCTTC; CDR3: CASSQDRLGYGYTF
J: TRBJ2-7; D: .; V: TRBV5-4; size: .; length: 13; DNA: TGTGCCAGCAGCTTTCACAGTGCCTACGAGCAGTACTTC; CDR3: CASSFHSAYEQYF
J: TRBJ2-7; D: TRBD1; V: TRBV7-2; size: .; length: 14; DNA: TGTGCCAGCAGCTTAGACAGGGGGCGAGACGAGCAGTACTTC; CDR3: CASSLDRGRDEQYF
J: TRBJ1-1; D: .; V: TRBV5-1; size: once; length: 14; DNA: TGCGCCAGCACTAAAGGAGATCGGGACACTGAAGCTTTCTTT; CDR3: CASTKGDRDTEAFF
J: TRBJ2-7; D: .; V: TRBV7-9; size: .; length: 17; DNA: TGTGCCAGCAGCTTAGTCTCAGGCGGGACCAGCTCCTACGAGCAGTACTTC; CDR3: CASSLVSGGTSSYEQYF
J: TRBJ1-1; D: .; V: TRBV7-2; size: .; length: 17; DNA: TGTGCCAGCAGCTTAGGCCCCGTGACTTATAGAAACACTGAAGCTTTCTTT; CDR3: CASSLGPVTYRNTEAFF
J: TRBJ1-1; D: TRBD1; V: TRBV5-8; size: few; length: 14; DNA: TGTGCCAGCAGCTTGAAGGGACAGGGATTTGAAGCTTTCTTT; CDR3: CASSLKGQGFEAFF
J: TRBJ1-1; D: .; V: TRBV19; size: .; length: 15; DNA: TGTGCCAGTAGCCACTGGCGGGGGAGCTACACTGAAGCTTTCTTT; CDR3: CASSHWRGSYTEAFF
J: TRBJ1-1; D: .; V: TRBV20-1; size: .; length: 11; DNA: TGCAGTGCTTCAAACTCCGTTGAAGCTTTCTTT; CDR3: CSASNSVEAFF
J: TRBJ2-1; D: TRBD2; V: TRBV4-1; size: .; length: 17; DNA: TGCGCCAGCAGCCAAGAGTCTAGCGGAGGGTCCTACAATGAGCAGTTCTTC; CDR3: CASSQESSGGSYNEQFF
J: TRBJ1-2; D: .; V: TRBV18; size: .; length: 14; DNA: TGTGCCAGCTCACCAGCTAATCGGAGGGACGGCTACACCTTC; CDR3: CASSPANRRDGYTF
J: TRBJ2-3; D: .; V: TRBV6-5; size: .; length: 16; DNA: TGTGCCAGCAGTTCAAACCTGGGCCATCCACAGATTACGCAGTATTTT; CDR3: CASSSNLGHPQITQYF
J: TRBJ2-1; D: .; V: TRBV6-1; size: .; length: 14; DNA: TGTGCCAGCAGTGAGCGGGCGGGAAACAATGAGCAGTTCTTC; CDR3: CASSERAGNNEQFF
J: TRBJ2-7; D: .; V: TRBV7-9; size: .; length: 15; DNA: TGTGCCAGCGGACCCTCTGGGGGGGCTGCCTACGAGCAGTACTTC; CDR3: CASGPSGGAAYEQYF
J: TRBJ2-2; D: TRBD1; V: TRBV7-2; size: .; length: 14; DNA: TGTGCCAGCAGCCGGGACAGGACTGTCGGGGAGCTGTTTTTT; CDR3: CASSRDRTVGELFF
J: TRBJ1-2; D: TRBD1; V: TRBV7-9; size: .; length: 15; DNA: TGTGCCAGCAGCTTAGGGACAGGGGGCGCGAGGGGCTACACCTTC; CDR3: CASSLGTGGARGYTF
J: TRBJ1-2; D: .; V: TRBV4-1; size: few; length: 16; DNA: TGCGCCAGCAGCCAAACCACAGACAGCCGTTTCTATGGCTACACCTTC; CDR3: CASSQTTDSRFYGYTF
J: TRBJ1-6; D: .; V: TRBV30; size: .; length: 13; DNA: TGTGCCTGGAGTCCCATCCTGGAATCACCCCTCCACTTT; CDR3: CAWSPILESPLHF
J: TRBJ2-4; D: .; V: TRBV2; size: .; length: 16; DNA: TGTGCCAGCAGTGAAGCGTGGGGGATAGCCAAAAACATTCAGTACTTC; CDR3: CASSEAWGIAKNIQYF
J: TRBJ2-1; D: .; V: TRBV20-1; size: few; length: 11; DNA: TGCAGTGCGGAACCGTACGGCGAGCAGTTCTTC; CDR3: CSAEPYGEQFF
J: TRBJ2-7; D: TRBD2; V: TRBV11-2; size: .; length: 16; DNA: TGTGCCAGCAGCTCCTCCCCGACTAGCGGGGTCCACGAGCAGTACTTC; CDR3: CASSSSPTSGVHEQYF
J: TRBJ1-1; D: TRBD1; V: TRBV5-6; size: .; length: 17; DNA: TGTGCCAGCAGCTGGGGCCCGGGACAGGAGATGTACACTGAAGCTTTCTTT; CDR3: CASSWGPGQEMYTEAFF
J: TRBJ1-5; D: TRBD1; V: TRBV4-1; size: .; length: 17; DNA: TGCGCCAGCAGCCAAGATATAGGGGGCGGGGCTGACCAGCCCCAGCATTTT; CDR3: CASSQDIGGGADQPQHF
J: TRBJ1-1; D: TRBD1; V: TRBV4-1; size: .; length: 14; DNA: TGCGCCAGCAGCCACGACAGGGGCGGTACTGAAGCTTTCTTT; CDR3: CASSHDRGGTEAFF
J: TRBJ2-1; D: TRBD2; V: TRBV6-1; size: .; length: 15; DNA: TGTGCCAGCAGTGCGAGCGGGAGCTCCTACAATGAGCAGTTCTTC; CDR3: CASSASGSSYNEQFF
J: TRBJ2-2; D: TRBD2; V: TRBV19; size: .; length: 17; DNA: TGTGCCAGTAGTGCCCATAGCGGGGGGACCCGTCCCGGGGAGCTGTTTTTT; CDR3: CASSAHSGGTRPGELFF
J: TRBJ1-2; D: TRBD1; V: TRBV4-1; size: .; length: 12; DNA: TGCGCCAGCAGCCCCGGGACAGGGGGATACACCTTC; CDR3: CASSPGTGGYTF
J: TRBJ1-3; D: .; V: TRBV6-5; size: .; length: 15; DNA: TGTGCCAGCAGTTACTCGTCAGGGCTTGGAAACACCATATATTTT; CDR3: CASSYSSGLGNTIYF
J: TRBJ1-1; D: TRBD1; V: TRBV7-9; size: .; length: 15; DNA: TGTGCCAGCAGGGGGGAGTGGGACAGTAACACTGAAGCTTTCTTT; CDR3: CASRGEWDSNTEAFF
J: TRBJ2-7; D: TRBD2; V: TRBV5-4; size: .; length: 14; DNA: TGTGCCAGCAGCTTAAGCGGGATTAGCTACGAGCAGTACTTC; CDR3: CASSLSGISYEQYF
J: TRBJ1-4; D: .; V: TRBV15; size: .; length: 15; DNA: TGTGCCACCAGCCAGAGACGGGCAACTAATGAAAAACTGTTTTTT; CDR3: CATSQRRATNEKLFF
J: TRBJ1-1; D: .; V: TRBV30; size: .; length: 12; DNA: TGTGCCTGGAGGGGTTTGAACACTGAAGCTTTCTTT; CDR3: CAWRGLNTEAFF
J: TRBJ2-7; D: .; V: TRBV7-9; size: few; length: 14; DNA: TGTGCCAGCAGCTTAGGGGACGGATCCTACGAGCAGTACTTC; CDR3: CASSLGDGSYEQYF
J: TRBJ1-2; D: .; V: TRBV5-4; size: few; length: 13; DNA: TGTGCCAGCAGCCTCGATAGTGACTATGGCTACACCTTC; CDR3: CASSLDSDYGYTF
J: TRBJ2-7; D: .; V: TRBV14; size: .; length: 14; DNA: TGTGCCAGCAGCCAAGAATACTACTCCTACGAGCAGTACTTC; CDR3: CASSQEYYSYEQYF
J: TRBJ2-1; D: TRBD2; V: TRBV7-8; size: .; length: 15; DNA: TGTGCCAGCAGTTTAACTAGCGGGGGGGCAAATGAGCAGTTCTTC; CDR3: CASSLTSGGANEQFF
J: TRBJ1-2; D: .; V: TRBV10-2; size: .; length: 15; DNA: TGCGCCAGCAGCCCATGGGTTGGGAAATACTATGGCTACACCTTC; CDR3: CASSPWVGKYYGYTF
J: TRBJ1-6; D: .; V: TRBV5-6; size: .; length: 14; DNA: TGTGCCAGCAGCTTTTTTCCGACCGCCTCACCCCTCCACTTT; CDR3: CASSFFPTASPLHF
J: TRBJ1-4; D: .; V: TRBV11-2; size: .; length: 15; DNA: TGTGCCAGCAGCCCTCTGACGGGGGCCGGCGAAAAACTGTTTTTT; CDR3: CASSPLTGAGEKLFF
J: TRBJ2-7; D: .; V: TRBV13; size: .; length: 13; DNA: TGTGCCAGCAGCCCAAGACGGGGCGGCGAGCAGTACTTC; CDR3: CASSPRRGGEQYF
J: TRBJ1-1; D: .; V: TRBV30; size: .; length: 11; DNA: TGTGCCCAGGGGAAGAACACTGAAGCTTTCTTT; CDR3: CAQGKNTEAFF
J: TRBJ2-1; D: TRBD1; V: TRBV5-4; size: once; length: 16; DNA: TGTGCCAGCAGCCCTGGGACAGGGAGCGGGGCCAATGAGCAGTTCTTC; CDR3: CASSPGTGSGANEQFF
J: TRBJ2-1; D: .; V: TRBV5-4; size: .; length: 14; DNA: TGTGCCAGCACACCCCGGGGCCCGGAGAGTGAGCAGTTCTTC; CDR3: CASTPRGPESEQFF
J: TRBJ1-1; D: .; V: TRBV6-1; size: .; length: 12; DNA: TGTGCCAGCAGTGAATTGGACACTGAAGCTTTCTTT; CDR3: CASSELDTEAFF
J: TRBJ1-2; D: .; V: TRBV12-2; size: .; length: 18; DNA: TGTGCAAGTCGCTTAACCGGGGACAGGGAGAGAACTAACTATGGCTACACCTTC; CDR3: CASRLTGDRERTNYGYTF
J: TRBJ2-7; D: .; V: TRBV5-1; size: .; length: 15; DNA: TGCGCCAGCAGCTTGGAGGGGCAGGTCGTCCACGAGCAGTACTTC; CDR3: CASSLEGQVVHEQYF
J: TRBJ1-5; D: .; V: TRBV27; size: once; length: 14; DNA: TGTGCCAGCAGTTCGGACTCCAGGGGCCAGCCCCAGCATTTT; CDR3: CASSSDSRGQPQHF
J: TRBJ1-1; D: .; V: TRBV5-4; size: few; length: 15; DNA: TGTGCCAGCAGCATCGAGGGGAGAGTTAGCACTGAAGCTTTCTTT; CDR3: CASSIEGRVSTEAFF
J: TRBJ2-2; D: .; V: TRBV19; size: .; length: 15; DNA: TGTGCCAGTAGTATAGGTGCCTTGCACACCGGGGAGCTGTTTTTT; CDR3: CASSIGALHTGELFF
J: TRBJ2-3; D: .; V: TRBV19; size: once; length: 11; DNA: TGTGCCAGTAGTTTGACAGATACGCAGTATTTT; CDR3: CASSLTDTQYF